The 19 T cell receptor beta chains in this list originate from one sample, sequenced in a study of T-cell reconstitution after alpha-beta-depleted transplantation in children. Molecular barcoding with unique molecular identifiers was used for the TCRbeta library. Via MiXCR, TCRdb re-called the PCR reads, giving one row per CDR3 protein. The top ten clones hold approximately 11% of a sample with roughly 310,000 distinct CDR3 sequences, about a quarter of them seen once. The source was PBMCs, mostly from graft donor cells, collected 180 days after TCRalphabeta/CD19-depleted stem cell transplant. Receptors originate from a male patient younger than 18 who had a stem cell transplant for acute lymphoblastic leukemia, so the T cells may come from the graft donor.

V gene TRBV5-1 combines with J gene TRBJ1-6; 7 bases align to TRBD1. The length of the CDR3 is 16 residues. CDR1 and CDR2 (germline): SGHRS, YFSETQ. V dropped 2 bases and J dropped 7; count of bases not matched to a gene: 9. CDR3 protein: CASSFNRQGLNSPLHF. The CDR3 DNA sequence: TGCGCCAGCAGCTTCAATCGACAGGGTTTGAATTCACCCCTCCACTTT.

The gene calls are TRBV7-9 and TRBJ2-3; 8 bases fit TRBD2. The junction had 5 bases not matched to a gene; V was cut back by 5 bases and J by 4 bases. The germline gives CDR1 SEHNR, CDR2 FQNEAQ (reference sequence). This CDR3 has 14 amino acids. Here the CDR3 reads CASSRSGRADTQYF. The CDR3 DNA reads as TGTGCCAGCAGCCGAAGCGGGAGAGCAGATACGCAGTATTTT.

The chain is built from TRBV5-1 and TRBJ1-2; D is ambiguous. CDR1 is SGHRS, CDR2 YFSETQ, per germline. This CDR3 comprises 16 residues. Trimming left V 0 bases short and J 4 bases short, with 16 bases between. CDR3 protein: CASSLGTAGATYGYTF. The CDR3 nucleotides read TGCGCCAGCAGCTTGGGTACAGCCGGTGCTACCTATGGCTACACCTTC.

In this sample, this clonotype turned up many times. The chain recombines TRBV5-6 with TRBJ1-2; D is uncertain. The CDR3 length is 15 residues. Trimming pared 4 bases from V and 4 bases from J, leaving 17 bases between. Germline lookup yields CDR1 SGHDT and CDR2 YYEEEE. The CDR3 DNA reads TGTGCCAGCAGCCTGGAGACACTCTCCCCCTATGGCTACACCTTC. Translating it yields CASSLETLSPYGYTF.

There are a few counts of this clonotype. The chain recombines TRBV5-1 with TRBJ2-2; 7 nucleotides agree with TRBD1. CDR1 is SGHRS and CDR2 is YFSETQ in the germline V gene. V was pared by 0 bases and J by 1 base, with 3 bases of the junction left unmatched. This CDR3 has 16 amino acids. CDR3 bases: TGCGCCAGCAGCTTGGGCCGGGACAGGAACACCGGGGAGCTGTTTTTT. This gives the protein CASSLGRDRNTGELFF.

The rearrangement joins TRBV2 to TRBJ2-6; tentative D call: TRBD1 (6 bases). Trimming stripped 7 bases from V and 0 bases from J, with 13 bases between. CDR1 is SNHLY and CDR2 is FYNNEI in the germline V gene. There are 16 residues in the CDR3. The CDR3 is CASNPLGASGANVLTF. The CDR3 DNA follows: TGTGCCAGCAACCCCTTGGGGGCCTCTGGGGCCAACGTCCTGACTTTC.

Regarding this clonotype: An end of the junction differs from the germline gene, which may be a read error. V and J are TRBV20-1 and TRBJ2-7, with TRBD2 as a possible D gene (5 bases). From germline, CDR1 is DFQATT and CDR2 SNEGSKA (reference sequence). The CDR3 is made up of 16 amino acids. CDR3 DNA sequence: TGCTGTGCTAGACGTTCGGGAACTATAACTCCCTACGAGCAGTACTTC. As protein: CCARRSGTITPYEQYF.

CDR3 sequence: CASSRDSLWYGYTF. The CDR3 coding sequence is TGTGCCAGCAGCCGGGACAGCCTTTGGTATGGCTACACCTTC. This rearrangement joins TRBV5-4 to TRBJ1-2, with 7 bases lining up with TRBD1. J was trimmed by 5 bases and V by 4 bases; bases with no gene match: 8. The CDR3 sequence is 14 residues long. Germline V lookup: CDR1 SGHNT, CDR2 YYREEE (reference sequence).

The sample holds a few counts of this clonotype. V and J are TRBV7-9 and TRBJ2-7; 9 bases line up with TRBD1. Germline loops: CDR1 SEHNR, CDR2 FQNEAQ (reference sequence). CDR3 length equals 15 residues. Trimming at V came to 2 bases and at J to 3 bases, leaving 5 bases not matched to a gene. DNA of the CDR3: TGTGCCAGCAGCTTATTCGGGACAGGGTACTACGAGCAGTACTTC. This gives the protein CASSLFGTGYYEQYF.

This clonotype was counted a few times. The V and J genes are TRBV7-2 and TRBJ2-5; 11 nucleotides line up with TRBD2. The CDR3 loop spans 16 amino acids. Germline V CDR1 and CDR2: SGHTA, FQGNSA. V lost 1 base and J lost 6; bases outside the gene matches: 7. CDR3 DNA: TGTGCCAGCAGCTTAGGGGGGGCTAGCGGGAGGCAGACCCAGTACTTC. Protein: CASSLGGASGRQTQYF.

The chain combines TRBV6-5 with TRBJ2-7; TRBD1 matches at 7 bases. CDR3 size: 14 residues. Losses at the gene ends were 2 bases for V and 1 base for J; bases not matched to a gene: 2. Per germline, CDR1 MNHEY and CDR2 SVGAGI. Here the CDR3 DNA reads TGTGCCAGCAGTTACGGGACAGCATCCTACGAGCAGTACTTC. Encoded protein: CASSYGTASYEQYF.

Comments on this clonotype: One junction end disagrees with the germline gene, perhaps due to a read error. This chain joins TRBV9 and TRBJ2-2, with 12 bases lining up with TRBD2. Germline CDR1 reads SGDLS; CDR2 reads YYNGEE. The CDR3 extends over 16 amino acids. For the CDR3, the DNA is TGTGCCAGCAGCTCACTAGCGGGAGGAGACACCCGGGAGCTGTTTTTT. As protein: CASSSLAGGDTRELFF.

This clonotype has only a few counts. This chain uses TRBV5-1 with TRBJ2-4, with 9 bases matching TRBD2. Looked up from germline, CDR1 is SGHRS and CDR2 is YFSETQ. With 4 bases clipped from V and 0 bases from J, the junction kept 5 bases outside the gene matches. This CDR3 has 16 amino acids. The CDR3 loop reads CASSLTSGQAKNIQYF. DNA of the CDR3: TGCGCCAGCAGCCTGACTAGCGGTCAAGCCAAAAACATTCAGTACTTC.

The chain joins TRBV5-1 to TRBJ2-7; D tentatively fits TRBD1 or TRBD2 (6 bases each). Germline lookup yields CDR1 SGHRS and CDR2 YFSETQ. Trimming took 1 base from V and 12 from J, leaving 26 bases between them. This CDR3 comprises 16 residues. CDR3 in DNA: TGCGCCAGCAGCTTGACGTTTGTTGGGAGACAGGCGGGGCGGTACTTC. It is translated as CASSLTFVGRQAGRYF.

The chain employs TRBV20-1 and TRBJ2-7; 14 nucleotides align to TRBD2. V was pared by 3 bases and J by 3 bases, with 28 bases of the junction left unmatched. The germline CDR1 and CDR2 sequences are DFQATT and SNEGSKA (reference sequence). The CDR3 totals 23 residues. Here the CDR3 DNA reads TGCAGTGCTAGGGCCCTTACCGGGACTAGCGGGAGAGAGGTCCCGGGGCAAGTCTACGAGCAGTACTTC. Residues: CSARALTGTSGREVPGQVYEQYF.

The chain uses TRBV7-9 and TRBJ2-7; D is unclear. The CDR3 spans 12 residues. V gave up 0 bases and J gave up 5 bases, with 5 bases separating them. Germline CDR1 is SEHNR and CDR2 is FQNEAQ (reference sequence). The CDR3 protein is CASSLARDEQYF. CDR3 nucleotides: TGTGCCAGCAGCTTAGCACGGGACGAGCAGTACTTC. Based on the CDR3 plus reference TRBV7-9 and TRBJ2-7, the full variable domain is DTGVSQNPRHKITKRGQNVTFRCDPISEHNRLYWYRQTLGQGPEFLTYFQNEAQLEKSRLLSDRFSAERPKGSFSTLEIQRTEQGDSAMYLCASSLARDEQYFGPGTRLTVT.

The chain combines TRBV12-3 or TRBV12-4 with TRBJ1-5; D remains ambiguous. V was clipped by 3 bases and J by 11 bases, with 8 bases between them. CDR3 length: 11 residues. In DNA form, the CDR3 reads TGTGCCAGCAGTTTGGGCCTCGCCCAGCATTTT. Residues: CASSLGLAQHF.

This rearrangement joins TRBV5-1 to TRBJ1-2; 7 bases map to TRBD1. Trimming cost V 4 bases and J 4 bases; bases outside gene matches: 7. The CDR3 extends over 14 amino acids. Germline V gene sequence: CDR1 SGHRS, CDR2 YFSETQ. CDR3 in DNA: TGCGCCAGCAGCAACGGACAGGTATCCTATGGCTACACCTTC. Encoded protein: CASSNGQVSYGYTF.

The rearrangement uses TRBV28 and TRBJ2-2, with TRBD2 as a possible D gene (6 bases). Trimming removed 3 bases at V and 4 bases at J, with 9 bases between. CDR3 length: 14 residues. CDR1 is MDHEN and CDR2 is SYDVKM in the germline V gene. CDR3 region: CASSFERATGELFF. The CDR3, as DNA: TGTGCCAGCAGTTTTGAGCGGGCCACCGGGGAGCTGTTTTTT. Full variable domain (missing parts from reference TRBV28 and TRBJ2-2): DVKVTQSSRYLVKRTGEKVFLECVQDMDHENMFWYRQDPGLGLRLIYFSYDVKMKEKGDIPEGYSVSREKKERFSLILESASTNQTSMYLCASSFERATGELFFGEGSRLTVL.